This T cell receptor (beta chain) derives from a study of T-cell memory formation after mild COVID-19. Study findings and constraints: Cross-reactive memory appears to have joined, as suggested by some responding clones showing up in pre-infection memory. Among CD4+ contracting clones, most were CM and EM, and CD8+ ones EMRA.

V was cut by 3 bases and J by 1 base, with 4 bases left in between. CDR1 and CDR2 (germline): SGHTA, FQGNSA. The CDR3 length is 13 residues. Using its own MiXCR run on the 5' RACE reads, TCRdb lists one record per CDR3 protein. The sample carries hundreds of thousands of distinct CDR3 sequences, around a sixth recorded once. On this clonotype: What it recognizes is unknown.

The TCR originated in an adult woman who had mild COVID-19 (a few samples of this study predate the infection). Cell type and time point are not known. V and J are TRBV7-2 and TRBJ2-1; D ambiguous. Sequences were obtained from PBMCs or a T cell subset sorted from them (not recorded which). The CDR3 DNA follows: TGTGCCAGCAGCTTGAGGTCCTACAATGAGCAGTTCTTC. Protein product: CASSLRSYNEQFF.